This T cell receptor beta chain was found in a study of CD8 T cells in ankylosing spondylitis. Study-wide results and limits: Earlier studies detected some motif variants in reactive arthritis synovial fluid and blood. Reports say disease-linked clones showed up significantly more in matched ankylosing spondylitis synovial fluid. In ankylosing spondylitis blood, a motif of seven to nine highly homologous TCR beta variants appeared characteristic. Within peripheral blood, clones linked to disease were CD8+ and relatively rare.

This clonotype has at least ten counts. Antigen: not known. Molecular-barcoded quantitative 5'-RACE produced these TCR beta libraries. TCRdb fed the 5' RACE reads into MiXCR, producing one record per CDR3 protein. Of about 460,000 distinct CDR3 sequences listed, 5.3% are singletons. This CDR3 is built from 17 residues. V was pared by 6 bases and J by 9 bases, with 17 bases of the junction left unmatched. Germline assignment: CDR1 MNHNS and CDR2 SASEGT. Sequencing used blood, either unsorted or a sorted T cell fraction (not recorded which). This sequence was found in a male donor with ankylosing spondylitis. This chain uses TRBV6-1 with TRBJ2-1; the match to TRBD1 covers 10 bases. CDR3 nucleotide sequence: TGTGCCAGCAGGCGCCGATCTGGACAGGGGGTTCTGTTTGAGCAGTTCTTC. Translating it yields CASRRRSGQGVLFEQFF.